This TCR beta chain was captured in a study of blood T cell repertoires in COVID-19 (dated by TCRdb to between 2020 and 2021). Looking at the study overall: Samples from collaborators originated in the United States, Italy and Spain and spanned both the acute and convalescent phases of COVID-19. The prospective study material was composed of cDNA or gDNA derived from T cells, B-cell-depleted T cells, or PBMCs. The dataset comprised deeply sampled blood TCRbeta repertoires from subjects exposed to, actively infected with, or recovered from COVID-19. The repertoires were made available in a free public database intended to serve as a resource for research on the immune response to SARS-CoV-2. Samples were obtained from the ongoing ImmuneRACE study (first 160 participants) and from over 1,000 subjects provided by 6 global collaborators. The sample metadata nearly always contained a de-identified subject ID, COVID-19 status, age in years and sex. Where available, HLA class I and class II types were obtained from metadata supplied by the sample provider rather than from assay-based typing.

TCRbeta CDR3 regions were amplified from genomic DNA by means of the immunoSEQ Assay, a bias-controlled multiplex PCR. As for the original processing: The number of nucleated cells in each sample was estimated by amplification of reference gene primers within the assay. To quantify the absolute abundance of each unique TCRbeta CDR3 rearrangement, sequence reads were collapsed and filtered. For each sample, productive Simpson clonality was calculated as the square root of Simpson's diversity index over productive rearrangements. Not all clones reach the TCRdb copy of this immuneACCESS table, which keeps in-frame sequences only. Checked studies attribute under half of the gap to unresolved V genes and leave the rest unexplained. V, J and clone size are taken as reported in that table, and D and trimming were inferred from the DNA itself. The sample records approximately 300,000 clones, approximately 84% of which are singletons. The ten largest make up about 15% of the sample.

One collaborating source in Seattle enrolled patients while the patients were actively infected and followed the patients over time throughout the course of disease. Collaborating institutions collected whole blood in K2EDTA tubes following their own protocols. Collaborator samples were shipped for TCRbeta analysis as frozen whole blood, isolated PBMCs, or DNA extracted from either sample type. The germline V gene (reference sequence) provides CDR1 SEHNR and CDR2 FQNEAQ. The CDR3 runs 16 residues from the cysteine to the phenylalanine. Kept here is only the CDR3 DNA, which spans 48 bases and is read in frame from base 1. The trim is 7 bases for V and 2 bases for J, with a gap of 18 bases between the germline ends. A note on this clone: The antigen it binds to is not known. No clone much larger than this one lies a single base away; base qualities are absent.

Broader findings and caveats from the paper: The amount of clinical and demographic metadata varied by source and participant and was provided uncurated.

The clonotype was recovered from a person aged 70 to 79 with COVID-19, enrolled during active disease. The V and J segments used are TRBV7-9 and TRBJ2-1; no D segment can be confidently identified. Sequencing was carried out using peripheral blood. The DNA sequence is given as TGTGCCAGCACCTCAACCGTAGGAGTCGCCTACAATGAGCAGTTCTTC. This yields the protein CASTSTVGVAYNEQFF.